The present T cell receptor (beta chain) was sequenced within a study of blood T cell repertoires in COVID-19. Study in general: Some COVID-19 samples were acute and others convalescent; all came from the United States, Italy and Spain. PBMCs, B-cell-depleted T cells, or T cells were the source of the cDNA or gDNA that made up the material.

Living in 25 or so US areas, the participants were between about 18 and 100 years of age. Trimming took off 4 bases at V and 2 bases at J, with 9 bases between the two ends. This CDR3 has 13 residues. In the source study's methods: Nucleated cell number was recorded as an estimate derived from reference gene primer amplification. Method: immunoSEQ multiplex PCR; TCRdb's copy keeps in-frame clones and lacks some. V, J and clone size were drawn from that table, and D and trimming were deduced from the DNA. The sample includes a few hundred thousand clones, roughly nine tenths of them seen just once. The sequence came from a man aged 25 to 45 who had recovered from COVID-19. Sequencing was done on a sample of PBMCs or T cells enriched from blood (not recorded which). The V and J genes are TRBV12-3 or TRBV12-4 and TRBJ2-7; tentatively, D is TRBD1 (5 bases). The CDR3 bases are TGTGCCAGCAGTTGGGGCGGAACCTACGAGCAGTACTTC. This gives the protein CASSWGGTYEQYF.